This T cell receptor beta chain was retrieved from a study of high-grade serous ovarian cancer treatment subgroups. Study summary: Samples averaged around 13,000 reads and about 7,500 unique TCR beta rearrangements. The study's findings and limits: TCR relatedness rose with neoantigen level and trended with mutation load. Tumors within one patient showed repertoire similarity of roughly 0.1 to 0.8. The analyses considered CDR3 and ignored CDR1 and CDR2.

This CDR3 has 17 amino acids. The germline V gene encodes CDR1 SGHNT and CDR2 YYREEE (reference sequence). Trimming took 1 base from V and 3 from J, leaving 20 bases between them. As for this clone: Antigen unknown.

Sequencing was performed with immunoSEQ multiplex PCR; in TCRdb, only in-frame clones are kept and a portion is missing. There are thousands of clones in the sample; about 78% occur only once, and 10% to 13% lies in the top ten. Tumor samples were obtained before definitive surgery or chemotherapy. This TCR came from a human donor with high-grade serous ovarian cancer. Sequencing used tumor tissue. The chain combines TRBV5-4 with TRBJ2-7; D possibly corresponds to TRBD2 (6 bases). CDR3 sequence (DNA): TGTGCCAGCAGCTTGTTCGCGGGGTCCTCGGTGGGCTACGAGCAGTACTTC. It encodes CASSLFAGSSVGYEQYF.